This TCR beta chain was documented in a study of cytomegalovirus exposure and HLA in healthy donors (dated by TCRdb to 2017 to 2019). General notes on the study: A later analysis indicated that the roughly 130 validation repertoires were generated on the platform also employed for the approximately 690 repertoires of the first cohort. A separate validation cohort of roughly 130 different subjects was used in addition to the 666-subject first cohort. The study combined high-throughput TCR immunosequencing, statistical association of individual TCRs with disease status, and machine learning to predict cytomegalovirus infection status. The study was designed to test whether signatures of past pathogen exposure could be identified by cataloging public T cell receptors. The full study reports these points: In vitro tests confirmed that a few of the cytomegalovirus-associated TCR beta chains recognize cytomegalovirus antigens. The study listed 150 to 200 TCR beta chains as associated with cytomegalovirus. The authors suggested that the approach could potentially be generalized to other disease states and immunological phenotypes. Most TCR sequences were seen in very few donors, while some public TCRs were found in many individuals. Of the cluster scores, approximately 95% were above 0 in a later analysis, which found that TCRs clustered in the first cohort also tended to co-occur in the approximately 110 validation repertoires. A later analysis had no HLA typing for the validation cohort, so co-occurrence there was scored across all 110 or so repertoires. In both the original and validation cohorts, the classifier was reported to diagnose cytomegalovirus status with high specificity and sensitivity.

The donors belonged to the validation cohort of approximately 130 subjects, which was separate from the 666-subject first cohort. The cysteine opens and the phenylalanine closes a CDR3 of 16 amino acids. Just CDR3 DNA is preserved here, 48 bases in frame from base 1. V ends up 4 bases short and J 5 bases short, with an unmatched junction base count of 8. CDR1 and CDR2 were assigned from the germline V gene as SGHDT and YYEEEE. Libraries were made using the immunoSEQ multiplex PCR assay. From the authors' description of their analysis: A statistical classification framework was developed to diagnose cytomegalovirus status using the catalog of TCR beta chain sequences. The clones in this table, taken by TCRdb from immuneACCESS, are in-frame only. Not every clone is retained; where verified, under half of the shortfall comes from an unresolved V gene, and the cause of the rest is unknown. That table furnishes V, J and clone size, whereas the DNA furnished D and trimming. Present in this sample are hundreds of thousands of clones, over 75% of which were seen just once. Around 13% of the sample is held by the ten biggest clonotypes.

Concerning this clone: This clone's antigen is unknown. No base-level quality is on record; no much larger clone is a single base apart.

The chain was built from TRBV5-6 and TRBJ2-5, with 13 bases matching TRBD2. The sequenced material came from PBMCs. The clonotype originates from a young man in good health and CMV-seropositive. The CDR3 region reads CASSTGLAGSRETQYF. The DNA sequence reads TGTGCCAGCAGCACGGGACTAGCGGGATCTAGGGAGACCCAGTACTTC.